The T cell receptor (beta chain) described here comes from a study of Ad26.COV2.S vaccination and SARS-CoV-2 variants. Across the study: The authors gave Ad26.COV2.S intramuscularly, either once or twice 56 days apart.

TCRdb's table, derived via immunoSEQ multiplex PCR, lists solely in-frame clones and lacks some. This sample carries about 470,000 clones, about nine tenths of them seen once, and the ten largest clones take under 4.5%. Treatment described: 15 to 20 received Ad26.COV2.S at low or high dose, single or two shots; roughly five received placebo; per-sample allocation not given. Repertoires come from day 63 after the first vaccine or placebo injection. CDR1 SGHRS and CDR2 YFSETQ come from the germline V gene. Between the trimmed V and J ends, which lost 0 bases and 8 bases, there was a span of 11 bases. The CDR3 length is 14 residues.

This sequence originates from a person aged 18-60 years who received the Ad26.COV2.S COVID-19 vaccine or a placebo. The starting material was peripheral blood, obtained in a trial of Ad26.COV2.S vaccine versus placebo. The V and J genes are TRBV5-1 and TRBJ1-4, with D hard to call. CDR3 region: CASSLGREAEKLFF. CDR3 bases: TGCGCCAGCAGCTTGGGGAGGGAGGCGGAAAAACTGTTTTTT.